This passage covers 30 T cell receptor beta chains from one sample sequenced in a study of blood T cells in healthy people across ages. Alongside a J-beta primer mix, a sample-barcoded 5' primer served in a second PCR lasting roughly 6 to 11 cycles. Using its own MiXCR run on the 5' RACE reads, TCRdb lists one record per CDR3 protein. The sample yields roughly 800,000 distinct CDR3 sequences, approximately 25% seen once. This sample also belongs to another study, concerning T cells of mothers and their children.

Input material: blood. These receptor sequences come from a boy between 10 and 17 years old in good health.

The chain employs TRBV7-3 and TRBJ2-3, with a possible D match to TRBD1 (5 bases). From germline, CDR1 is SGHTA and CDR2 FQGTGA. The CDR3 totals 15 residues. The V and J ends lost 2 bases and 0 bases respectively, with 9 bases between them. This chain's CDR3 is CASSLFRASTDTQYF. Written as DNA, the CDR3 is TGTGCCAGCAGCTTATTCAGGGCTAGCACAGATACGCAGTATTTT.

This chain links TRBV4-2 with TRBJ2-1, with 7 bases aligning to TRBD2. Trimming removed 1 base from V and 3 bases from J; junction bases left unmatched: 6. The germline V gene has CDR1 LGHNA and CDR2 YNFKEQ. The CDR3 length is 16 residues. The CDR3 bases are TGTGCCAGCAGCCAAGTATCAAGCGGGATCTACAATGAGCAGTTCTTC. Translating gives CASSQVSSGIYNEQFF.

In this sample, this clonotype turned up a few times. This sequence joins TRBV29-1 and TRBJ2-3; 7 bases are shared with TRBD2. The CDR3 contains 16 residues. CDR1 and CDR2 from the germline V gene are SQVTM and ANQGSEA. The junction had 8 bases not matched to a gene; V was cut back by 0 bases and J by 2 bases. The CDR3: CSVEDGAGMVTDTQYF. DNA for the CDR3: TGCAGCGTTGAAGACGGAGCGGGAATGGTCACAGATACGCAGTATTTT.

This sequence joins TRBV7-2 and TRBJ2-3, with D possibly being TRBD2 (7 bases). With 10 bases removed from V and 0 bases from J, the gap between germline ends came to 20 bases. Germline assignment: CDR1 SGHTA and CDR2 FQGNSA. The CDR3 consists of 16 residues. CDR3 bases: TGTGCCACCCGGAAAGGGGGGGCCCTTAGCACAGATACGCAGTATTTT. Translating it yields CATRKGGALSTDTQYF.

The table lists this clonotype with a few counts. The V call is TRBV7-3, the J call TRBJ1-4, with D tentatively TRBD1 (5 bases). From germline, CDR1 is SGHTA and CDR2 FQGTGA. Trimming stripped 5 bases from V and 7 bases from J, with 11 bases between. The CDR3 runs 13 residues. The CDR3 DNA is TGTGCCAGCAGCACGCGCCAGGGTGAAAAACTGTTTTTT. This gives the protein CASSTRQGEKLFF. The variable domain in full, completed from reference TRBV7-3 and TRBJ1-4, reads GAGVSQTPSNKVTEKGKYVELRCDPISGHTALYWYRQSLGQGPEFLIYFQGTGAADDSGLPNDRFFAVRPEGSVSTLKIQRTERGDSAVYLCASSTRQGEKLFFGSGTQLSVL.

The CDR3 DNA reads as TGTGCCAGCAGCTTAGGCTCTCCGGCCTCCTACGAGCAGTACTTC. Translating it yields CASSLGSPASYEQYF. The J gene is TRBJ2-7, the V gene TRBV11-1; D not resolved. This CDR3 has 15 residues. CDR1 is SGHAT, CDR2 FQDESV, per germline (reference sequence). Deletions cut 1 base from V and 0 bases from J, with 10 bases between.

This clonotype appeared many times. The CDR3 loop is CASSRSSYEQYF. CDR3 sequence (DNA): TGTGCCAGCAGCCGAAGCTCCTACGAGCAGTACTTC. V gene TRBV6-2 or TRBV6-3 combines with J gene TRBJ2-7, with D uncertain. The CDR3 extends over 12 amino acids. Per the germline V gene, CDR1 is MNHEY and CDR2 is SVGEGT. The V end was cut by 6 bases, the J end by 0 bases, with 6 bases between.

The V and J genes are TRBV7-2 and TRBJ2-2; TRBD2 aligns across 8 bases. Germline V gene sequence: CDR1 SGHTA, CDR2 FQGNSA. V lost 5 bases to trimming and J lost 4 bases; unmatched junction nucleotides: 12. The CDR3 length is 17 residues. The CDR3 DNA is TGTGCCAGCAGCCGTCGACTAAGCGGGGGCGGCACCGGGGAGCTGTTTTTT. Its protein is CASSRRLSGGGTGELFF.

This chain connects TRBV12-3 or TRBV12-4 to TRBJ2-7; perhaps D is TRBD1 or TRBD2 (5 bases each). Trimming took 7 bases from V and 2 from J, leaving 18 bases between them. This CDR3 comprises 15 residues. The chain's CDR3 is CASTEGLVATYEQYF. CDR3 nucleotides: TGTGCCAGCACCGAGGGGCTCGTAGCCACCTACGAGCAGTACTTC.

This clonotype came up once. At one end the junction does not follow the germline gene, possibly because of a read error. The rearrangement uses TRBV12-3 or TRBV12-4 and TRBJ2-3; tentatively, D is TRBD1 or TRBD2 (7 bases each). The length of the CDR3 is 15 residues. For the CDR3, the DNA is TGTGCCAGCAGTTTAAGCGGGAAGGGGACAGATGCGCAGTATTTT. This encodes CASSLSGKGTDAQYF.

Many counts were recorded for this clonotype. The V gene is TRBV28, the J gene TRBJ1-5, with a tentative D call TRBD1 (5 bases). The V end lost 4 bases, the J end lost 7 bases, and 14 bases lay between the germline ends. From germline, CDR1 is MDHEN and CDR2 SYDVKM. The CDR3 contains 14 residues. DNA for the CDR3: TGTGCCAGCAGTTCCATGGCAGGGAACCAGCCCCAGCATTTT. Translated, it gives CASSSMAGNQPQHF.

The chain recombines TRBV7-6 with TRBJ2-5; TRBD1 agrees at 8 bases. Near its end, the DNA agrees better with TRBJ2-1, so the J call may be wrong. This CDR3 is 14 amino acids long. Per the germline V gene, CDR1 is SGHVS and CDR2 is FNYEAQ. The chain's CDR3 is CASSSRDRRNEQFF. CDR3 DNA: TGTGCCAGCAGCTCCCGGGACAGGCGCAATGAGCAGTTCTTC.

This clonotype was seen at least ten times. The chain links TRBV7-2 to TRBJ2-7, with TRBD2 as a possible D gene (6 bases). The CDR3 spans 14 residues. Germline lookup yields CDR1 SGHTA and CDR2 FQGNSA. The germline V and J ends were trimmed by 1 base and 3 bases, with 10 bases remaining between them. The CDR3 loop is CASSLEAGSYEQYF. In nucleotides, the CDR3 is TGTGCCAGCAGCTTAGAGGCCGGGAGCTACGAGCAGTACTTC.

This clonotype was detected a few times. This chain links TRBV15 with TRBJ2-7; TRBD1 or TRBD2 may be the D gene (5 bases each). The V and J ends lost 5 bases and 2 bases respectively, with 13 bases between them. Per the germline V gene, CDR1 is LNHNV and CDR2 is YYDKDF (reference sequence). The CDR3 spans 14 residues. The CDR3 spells CATSPSGGTYEQYF. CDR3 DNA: TGTGCCACCAGCCCCTCTGGGGGTACCTACGAGCAGTACTTC.

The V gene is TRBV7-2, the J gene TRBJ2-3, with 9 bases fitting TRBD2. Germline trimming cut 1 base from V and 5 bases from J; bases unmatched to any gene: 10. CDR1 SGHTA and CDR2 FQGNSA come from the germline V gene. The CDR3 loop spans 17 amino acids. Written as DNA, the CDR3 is TGTGCCAGCAGCTTAGTAGTCCAAGGGCGGGGGGGAGATACGCAGTATTTT. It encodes CASSLVVQGRGGDTQYF.

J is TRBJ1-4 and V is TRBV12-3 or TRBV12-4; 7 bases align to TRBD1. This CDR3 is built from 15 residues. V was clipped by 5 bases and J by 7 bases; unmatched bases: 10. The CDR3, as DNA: TGTGCCAGCAGTCCTCTGGAGGCAGGGGGTGAAAAACTGTTTTTT. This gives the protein CASSPLEAGGEKLFF.

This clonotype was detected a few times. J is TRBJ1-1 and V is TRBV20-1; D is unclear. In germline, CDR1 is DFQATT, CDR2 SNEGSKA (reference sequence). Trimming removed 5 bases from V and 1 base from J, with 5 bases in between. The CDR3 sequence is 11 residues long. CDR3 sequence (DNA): TGCAGTGCTGCAAGGAACACTGAAGCTTTCTTT. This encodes CSAARNTEAFF.

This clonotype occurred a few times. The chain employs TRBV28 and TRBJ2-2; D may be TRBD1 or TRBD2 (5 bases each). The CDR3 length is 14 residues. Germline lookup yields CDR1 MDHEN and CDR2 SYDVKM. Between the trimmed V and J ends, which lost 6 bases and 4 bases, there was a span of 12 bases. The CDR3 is CASRHQGRTGELFF. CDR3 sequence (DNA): TGTGCCAGCAGGCATCAGGGACGCACCGGGGAGCTGTTTTTT.

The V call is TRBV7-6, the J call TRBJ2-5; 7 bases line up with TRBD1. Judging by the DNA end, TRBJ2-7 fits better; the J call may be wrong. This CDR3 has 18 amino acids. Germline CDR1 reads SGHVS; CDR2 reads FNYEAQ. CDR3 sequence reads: CASSPTTLRQGYHYEQYF. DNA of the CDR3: TGTGCCAGCAGTCCCACCACGCTGAGACAGGGCTACCACTACGAGCAGTACTTC.

CDR3 region: CSARANGRAPHEQYF. The CDR3 DNA sequence: TGCAGTGCTAGAGCAAACGGGAGGGCCCCCCACGAGCAGTACTTC. The chain employs TRBV20-1 and TRBJ2-7; 8 positions match TRBD2. Trimming took 1 base from V and 5 from J; bases not matched to a gene: 10. Germline assignment: CDR1 DFQATT and CDR2 SNEGSKA (reference sequence). There are 15 residues in the CDR3.

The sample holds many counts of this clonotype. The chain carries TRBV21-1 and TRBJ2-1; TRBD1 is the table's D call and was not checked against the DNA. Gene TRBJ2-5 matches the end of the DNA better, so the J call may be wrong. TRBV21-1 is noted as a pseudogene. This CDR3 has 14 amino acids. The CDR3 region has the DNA TGTGCCAGCAGCAAATGCAGGGATCAAGAGACCCAGTACTTC. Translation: CASSKCRDQETQYF.

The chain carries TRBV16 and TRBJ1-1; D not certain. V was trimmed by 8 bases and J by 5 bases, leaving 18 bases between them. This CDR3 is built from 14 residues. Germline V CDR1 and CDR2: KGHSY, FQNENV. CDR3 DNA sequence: TGTGCCAGCCCAAGCGAGGTCCTGGGAACTGAAGCTTTCTTT. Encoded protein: CASPSEVLGTEAFF.

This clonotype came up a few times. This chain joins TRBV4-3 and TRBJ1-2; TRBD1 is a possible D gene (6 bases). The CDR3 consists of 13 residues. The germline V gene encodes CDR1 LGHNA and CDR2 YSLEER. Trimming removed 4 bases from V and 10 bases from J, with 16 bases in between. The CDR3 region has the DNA TGCGCCAGCAGCCCCACGGAGGGGGAACTCTACACCTTC. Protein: CASSPTEGELYTF.

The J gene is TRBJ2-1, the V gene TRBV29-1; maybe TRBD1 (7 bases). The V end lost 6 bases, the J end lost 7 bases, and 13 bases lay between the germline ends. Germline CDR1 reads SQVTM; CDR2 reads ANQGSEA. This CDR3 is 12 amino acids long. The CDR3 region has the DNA TGCAGCGTAGCAGGGGGGCGGAATGAGCAGTTCTTC. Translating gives CSVAGGRNEQFF.

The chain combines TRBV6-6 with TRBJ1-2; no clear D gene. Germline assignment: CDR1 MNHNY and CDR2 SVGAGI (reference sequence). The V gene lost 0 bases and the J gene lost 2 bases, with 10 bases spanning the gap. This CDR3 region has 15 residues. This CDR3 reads CASSYSRTMNYGYTF. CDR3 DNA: TGTGCCAGCAGTTACTCCAGGACCATGAACTATGGCTACACCTTC.

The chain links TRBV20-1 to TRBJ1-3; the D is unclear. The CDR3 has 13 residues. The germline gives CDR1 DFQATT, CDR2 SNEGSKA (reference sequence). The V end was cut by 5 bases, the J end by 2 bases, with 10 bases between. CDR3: CSAQWVAGNTIYF. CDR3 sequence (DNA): TGCAGTGCTCAATGGGTGGCTGGAAACACCATATATTTT.

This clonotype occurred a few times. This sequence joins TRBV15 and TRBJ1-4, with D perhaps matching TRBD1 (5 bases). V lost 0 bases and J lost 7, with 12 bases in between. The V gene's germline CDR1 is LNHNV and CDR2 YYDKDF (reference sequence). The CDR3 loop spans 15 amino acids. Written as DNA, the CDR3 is TGTGCCACCAGCAGAGATCAGGGCAGGTCTGAAAAACTGTTTTTT. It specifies CATSRDQGRSEKLFF.

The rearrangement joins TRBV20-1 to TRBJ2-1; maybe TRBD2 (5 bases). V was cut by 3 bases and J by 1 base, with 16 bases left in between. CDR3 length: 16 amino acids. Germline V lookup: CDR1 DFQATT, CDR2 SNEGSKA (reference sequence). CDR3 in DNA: TGCAGTGCTAGGATCGGAGGTGGCGCTTCCTACAATGAGCAGTTCTTC. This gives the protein CSARIGGGASYNEQFF.

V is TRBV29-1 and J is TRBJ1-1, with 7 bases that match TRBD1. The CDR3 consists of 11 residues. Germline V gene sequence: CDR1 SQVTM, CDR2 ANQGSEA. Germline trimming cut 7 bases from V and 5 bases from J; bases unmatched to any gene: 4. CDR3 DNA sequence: TGCAGCGGGGACAGATATACTGAAGCTTTCTTT. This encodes CSGDRYTEAFF.

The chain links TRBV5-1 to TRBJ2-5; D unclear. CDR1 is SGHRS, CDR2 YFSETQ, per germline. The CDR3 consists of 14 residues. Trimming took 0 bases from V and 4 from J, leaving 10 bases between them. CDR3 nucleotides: TGCGCCAGCAGCTTGGATAGGGTGCGAGAGACCCAGTACTTC. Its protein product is CASSLDRVRETQYF.